Below, 29 T cell receptor beta chains from the same sample are listed, as sequenced in a study of identical twins. TCRdb re-called the 5' RACE reads through MiXCR, storing one row per CDR3 protein. The top ten clones hold approximately 1.5% of a sample with hundreds of thousands of distinct CDR3 sequences, around 7.5% of them seen once. In addition, the sample was reused for a study of yellow fever vaccine responses in identical twins.

The sample was PBMCs. The origin of the receptors is a young woman in good health.

This clonotype was picked up many times. J is TRBJ2-1 and V is TRBV5-1, with TRBD2 matching over 7 bases. V shed 7 bases, J shed 3 bases, and the junction held 13 bases outside the gene matches. The germline gives CDR1 SGHRS, CDR2 YFSETQ. The CDR3 has 16 amino acids. The chain's CDR3 is CASLGGGTASYNEQFF. CDR3 sequence (DNA): TGCGCCAGCCTGGGCGGGGGAACTGCAAGCTACAATGAGCAGTTCTTC.

This clonotype was seen repeatedly, ten times or more. V is TRBV5-1 and J is TRBJ2-1; D is undetermined. V was trimmed by 0 bases and J by 5 bases, leaving 9 bases between them. The CDR3 consists of 14 residues. Germline V gene lookup returns CDR1 SGHRS and CDR2 YFSETQ. CDR3 loop: CASSLARLDNEQFF. The CDR3 DNA reads TGCGCCAGCAGCTTGGCGCGGTTAGACAATGAGCAGTTCTTC.

DNA for the CDR3: TGCGCCAGCAGCCACCTGACAGGCGAATATGGCTACACCTTC. Translating it yields CASSHLTGEYGYTF. J is TRBJ1-2 and V is TRBV4-1, with D possibly being TRBD1 (6 bases). Trimming pared 3 bases from V and 5 bases from J, leaving 13 bases between. The CDR3 runs to 14 residues. CDR1 is MGHRA, CDR2 YSYEKL, per germline.

This clonotype was observed many times. The chain carries TRBV12-3 or TRBV12-4 and TRBJ1-1, with a possible D match to TRBD1 (5 bases). The V end was cut by 6 bases, the J end by 1 base, with 15 bases between. The CDR3 extends over 15 amino acids. CDR3 protein: CASSNRDRRNTEAFF. As DNA, the CDR3 is TGTGCCAGCAGCAACCGGGACCGACGGAACACTGAAGCTTTCTTT.

The V gene is TRBV3-1, the J gene TRBJ2-1; possibly TRBD1 or TRBD2 for D (5 bases each). Germline V gene lookup returns CDR1 LGHDT and CDR2 YNNKEL (reference sequence). The V end was cut by 1 base, the J end by 6 bases, with 13 bases between. The CDR3 totals 15 residues. The CDR3: CASSQGLGPRNEQFF. The CDR3 DNA follows: TGTGCCAGCAGCCAAGGGTTGGGACCCCGCAATGAGCAGTTCTTC.

The rearrangement joins TRBV5-1 to TRBJ2-5; 7 bases align to TRBD2. The V and J ends lost 4 bases and 2 bases, in that order; junction bases with no gene match: 8. The CDR3 totals 15 residues. The V gene's germline CDR1 is SGHRS and CDR2 YFSETQ. The CDR3 nucleotides are TGCGCCAGCAGCCAACACGGGGAGGGGCAAGAGACCCAGTACTTC. As protein: CASSQHGEGQETQYF. The complete variable domain, with remaining parts taken from reference TRBV5-1 and TRBJ2-5, reads KAGVTQTPRYLIKTRGQQVTLSCSPISGHRSVSWYQQTPGQGLQFLFEYFSETQRNKGNFPGRFSGRQFSNSRSEMNVSTLELGDSALYLCASSQHGEGQETQYFGPGTRLLVL.

This clonotype was detected ten times or more. The chain combines TRBV29-1 with TRBJ2-1; D not resolved. This CDR3 is built from 15 residues. The V end was cut by 1 base, the J end by 2 bases, with 12 bases between. CDR1 is SQVTM and CDR2 is ANQGSEA in the germline V gene. This chain's CDR3 is CSVEGEARTYNEQFF. DNA for the CDR3: TGCAGCGTTGAAGGAGAGGCCCGAACCTACAATGAGCAGTTCTTC.

Notes on this clonotype: A much larger clone differs by one base, so this may be a read error. Without the conserved terminal phenylalanine or tryptophan, this CDR3 likely stems from a read error. This chain's CDR3 is CSARGGGNEQYL. CDR3 nucleotides: TGCAGTGCTAGAGGAGGGGGGAACGAGCAGTACCTC. This chain joins TRBV20-1 and TRBJ2-7; D is tentatively TRBD1 or TRBD2 (6 bases each). V was clipped by 1 base and J by 5 bases, with 9 bases between them. The germline CDR1 and CDR2 sequences are DFQATT and SNEGSKA (reference sequence). CDR3 length: 12 amino acids.

In this sample, this clonotype turned up a few times. CDR3 nucleotide sequence: TGTGCCATCAGCTCAAAAGCCGGGGAATATGAGCAGTACTTC. This encodes CAISSKAGEYEQYF. The chain is built from TRBV10-3 and TRBJ2-7; maybe TRBD2 (5 bases). The CDR3 length is 14 residues. The V gene lost 6 bases and the J gene lost 7 bases, with 19 bases spanning the gap. CDR1 is ENHRY and CDR2 is SYGVKD in the germline V gene.

The chain recombines TRBV5-1 with TRBJ2-1, with D perhaps matching TRBD2 (5 bases). This CDR3 has 16 residues. V lost 4 bases and J 10 bases, leaving 24 bases between the germline ends. Per the germline V gene, CDR1 is SGHRS and CDR2 is YFSETQ. DNA for the CDR3: TGCGCCAGCAGCAAACCTCCGGGTGGGAGCTCTTGGGAGCAGTTCTTC. Protein sequence: CASSKPPGGSSWEQFF.

The V and J genes are TRBV15 and TRBJ2-5; TRBD2 aligns across 8 bases. CDR1 and CDR2 (germline): LNHNV, YYDKDF (reference sequence). There are 14 residues in the CDR3. V was pared by 5 bases and J by 7 bases, with 9 bases of the junction left unmatched. CDR3 amino acids: CATSPGLAGRTQYF. The CDR3 DNA reads TGTGCCACCAGCCCCGGACTAGCAGGAAGGACCCAGTACTTC.

This chain uses TRBV29-1 with TRBJ1-2; 8 nucleotides align to TRBD1. CDR3 length equals 14 residues. J was trimmed by 1 base and V by 6 bases; bases with no gene match: 7. CDR1 and CDR2 (germline): SQVTM, ANQGSEA. The CDR3 spells CSVAGGAFNYGYTF. In DNA form, the CDR3 reads TGCAGCGTCGCAGGGGGCGCTTTTAACTATGGCTACACCTTC.

The rearrangement links TRBV20-1 to TRBJ2-4, with unresolved D. Trimming left V 5 bases short and J 0 bases short, with 8 bases between. Germline CDR1 and CDR2: DFQATT and SNEGSKA (reference sequence). The CDR3 spans 13 residues. The CDR3 here is CSAERIAKNIQYF. The CDR3 region has the DNA TGCAGTGCTGAGAGAATAGCCAAAAACATTCAGTACTTC.

This clonotype was seen ten or more times. The rearrangement uses TRBV27 and TRBJ2-5, with a possible D match to TRBD1 (6 bases). CDR1 is MNHEY, CDR2 SMNVEV, per germline (reference sequence). CDR3 size: 15 residues. V lost 2 bases, J lost 2 bases, and 12 bases lay in between. CDR3 coding DNA: TGTGCCAGCAGTTTAACCCAGGGGCGACAAGAGACCCAGTACTTC. As protein: CASSLTQGRQETQYF.

There are a few counts of this clonotype. The V gene is TRBV24-1, the J gene TRBJ1-1; 9 bases line up with TRBD1. The CDR3 has 13 residues. Trimming took 3 bases from V and 7 from J; bases not matched to a gene: 2. CDR1 is KGHDR and CDR2 is SFDVKD in the germline V gene. CDR3 region: CATSDGTGSEAFF. CDR3 nucleotides: TGTGCCACCAGTGATGGGACAGGGAGTGAAGCTTTCTTT.

This clonotype was counted at least ten times. V is TRBV7-9 and J is TRBJ2-1; D ambiguous. In germline, CDR1 is SEHNR, CDR2 FQNEAQ (reference sequence). The CDR3 spans 15 residues. The V and J ends lost 0 bases and 3 bases respectively, with 9 bases between them. CDR3 protein: CASSLASRFYNEQFF. In nucleotides, the CDR3 is TGTGCCAGCAGCTTAGCCAGTCGCTTCTACAATGAGCAGTTCTTC. Combining the CDR3 with reference TRBV7-9 and TRBJ2-1 gives the whole variable domain DTGVSQNPRHKITKRGQNVTFRCDPISEHNRLYWYRQTLGQGPEFLTYFQNEAQLEKSRLLSDRFSAERPKGSFSTLEIQRTEQGDSAMYLCASSLASRFYNEQFFGPGTRLTVL.

In this sample, this clonotype turned up a few times. This CDR3 is CSDWTGSTEAFF. The CDR3, as DNA: TGCAGCGACTGGACAGGGAGCACTGAAGCTTTCTTT. This chain uses TRBV29-1 with TRBJ1-1; 8 bases are shared with TRBD1. This CDR3 spans 12 amino acids. V shed 7 bases and J 4 bases; nucleotides not matched to a gene: 5. Germline V gene lookup returns CDR1 SQVTM and CDR2 ANQGSEA.

V is TRBV11-3 and J is TRBJ2-3; D gene uncertain. Germline V gives CDR1 SGHNT, CDR2 YENEEA. CDR3 size: 14 residues. V was shortened by 5 bases and J by 3 bases, with 12 bases between the two germline ends. The CDR3 region has the DNA TGTGCCAGCAGCGCGCTAACTAAGACAGATACGCAGTATTTT. Translating gives CASSALTKTDTQYF.

This clonotype was seen more than once but under ten times. The gene calls are TRBV5-1 and TRBJ2-1, with 12 positions matching TRBD2. Germline CDR1 is SGHRS and CDR2 is YFSETQ. This CDR3 has 22 amino acids. J gave up 6 bases and V 0 bases, and 22 bases lay outside the gene matches. The CDR3 loop is CASSLGGLPTSGRLAWGNEQFF. CDR3 nucleotide sequence: TGCGCCAGCAGCTTGGGGGGACTCCCGACTAGCGGGAGACTCGCGTGGGGCAATGAGCAGTTCTTC.

Ten or more counts support this clonotype. J is TRBJ2-2 and V is TRBV10-3; D is ambiguous. The length of the CDR3 is 12 residues. The germline gives CDR1 ENHRY, CDR2 SYGVKD. Trimming took off 7 bases at V and 1 base at J, with 4 bases between the two ends. The DNA for the CDR3 is TGTGCCATCAAGGAGAACACCGGGGAGCTGTTTTTT. Its protein is CAIKENTGELFF.

The genes are TRBV6-5 and TRBJ2-2, with D maybe TRBD1 (6 bases). V was trimmed by 4 bases and J by 2 bases, leaving 8 bases between them. Germline loops: CDR1 MNHEY, CDR2 SVGAGI. This CDR3 comprises 14 residues. The CDR3 sequence: CASSSRGNTGELFF. The CDR3 coding sequence is TGTGCCAGCAGTTCCAGGGGAAACACCGGGGAGCTGTTTTTT.

The chain has TRBV27 and TRBJ2-1; 8 bases fit TRBD2. Germline lookup yields CDR1 MNHEY and CDR2 SMNVEV (reference sequence). This CDR3 comprises 12 residues. V shed 5 bases, J shed 11 bases, and the junction held 5 bases outside the gene matches. The DNA for the CDR3 is TGTGCCAGCAGTGCCCGACTAGCGCAGCAGTTCTTC. Its protein is CASSARLAQQFF.

The chain couples TRBV11-2 to TRBJ2-1; weak D call: TRBD2 (5 bases). CDR1 and CDR2 (germline): SGHAT, FQNNGV. The CDR3 has 15 residues. With 5 bases removed from V and 4 bases from J, the gap between germline ends came to 15 bases. As DNA, the CDR3 is TGTGCCAGCAGCCCTCTCCGGGGTTGGTACAATGAGCAGTTCTTC. Translating gives CASSPLRGWYNEQFF.

This clonotype was detected many times. This rearrangement joins TRBV4-1 to TRBJ1-2; TRBD1 agrees at 12 bases. The germline CDR1 and CDR2 sequences are MGHRA and YSYEKL. CDR3 size: 19 residues. Losses at the gene ends were 1 base for V and 4 bases for J; bases not matched to a gene: 13. CDR3 nucleotide sequence: TGCGCCAGCAGCCAAGCAGTATCCCCGGGACAGGGGGCGGGCTATGGCTACACCTTC. This sequence encodes CASSQAVSPGQGAGYGYTF.

The CDR3 region is CASTAGGQQFF. CDR3 nucleotide sequence: TGTGCCAGCACAGCGGGAGGGCAGCAGTTCTTC. The chain is built from TRBV3-1 and TRBJ2-1, with 10 bases identical to TRBD2. This CDR3 spans 11 amino acids. The J segment lost 11 bases and the V segment lost 7 bases, leaving 2 bases of the junction unmatched. Looked up from germline, CDR1 is LGHDT and CDR2 is YNNKEL (reference sequence).

This clonotype was seen a single time. The rearrangement uses TRBV7-9 and TRBJ2-7, with 8 bases aligning to TRBD1. CDR3 length: 13 amino acids. V shed 5 bases and J 7 bases; nucleotides not matched to a gene: 7. Per germline, CDR1 SEHNR and CDR2 FQNEAQ (reference sequence). This chain's CDR3 is CASSATGDGEQYV. Here the CDR3 DNA reads TGTGCCAGCAGCGCGACAGGGGATGGTGAGCAGTACGTC.

The count of this clonotype is one. The chain couples TRBV10-2 to TRBJ2-7; 9 bases fit TRBD2. In germline, CDR1 is WSHSY, CDR2 SAAADI. J gave up 4 bases and V 5 bases, and 9 bases lay outside the gene matches. This CDR3 has 15 amino acids. CDR3 nucleotide sequence: TGCGCCAGCAGTAATTCGCTAGCGGGGCAATACGAGCAGTACTTC. It specifies CASSNSLAGQYEQYF.

In this sample, this clonotype turned up many times. V gene TRBV4-2 combines with J gene TRBJ2-3, with D tentatively TRBD2 (5 bases). CDR1 and CDR2 (germline): LGHNA, YNFKEQ. The CDR3 has 16 residues. The V end lost 0 bases, the J end lost 4 bases, and 14 bases lay between the germline ends. The CDR3: CASSQDHADGADTQYF. The CDR3 DNA follows: TGTGCCAGCAGCCAAGATCACGCGGACGGGGCAGATACGCAGTATTTT.

This chain joins TRBV12-3 or TRBV12-4 and TRBJ2-7, with D perhaps TRBD1 (5 bases). This CDR3 has 17 residues. V shed 3 bases and J shed 3 bases, with 21 bases lying between them. The CDR3 DNA reads TGTGCCAGCAGTTTGAACCTTATATCACAGGATATCTACGAGCAGTACTTC. It is translated as CASSLNLISQDIYEQYF.